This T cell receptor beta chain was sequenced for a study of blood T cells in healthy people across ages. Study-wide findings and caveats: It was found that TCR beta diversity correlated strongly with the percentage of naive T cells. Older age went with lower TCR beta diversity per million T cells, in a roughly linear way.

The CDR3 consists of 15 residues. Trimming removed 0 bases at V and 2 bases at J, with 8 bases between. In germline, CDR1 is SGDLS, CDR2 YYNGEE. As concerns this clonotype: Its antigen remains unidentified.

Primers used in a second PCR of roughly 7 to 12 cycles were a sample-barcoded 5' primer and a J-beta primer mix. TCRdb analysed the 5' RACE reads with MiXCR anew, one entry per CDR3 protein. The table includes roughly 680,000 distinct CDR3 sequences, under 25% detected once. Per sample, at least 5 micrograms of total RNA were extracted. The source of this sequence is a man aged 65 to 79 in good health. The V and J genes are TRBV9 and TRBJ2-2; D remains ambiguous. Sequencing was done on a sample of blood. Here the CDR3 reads CASSVGLTNTGELFF. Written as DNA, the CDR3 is TGTGCCAGCAGCGTAGGGCTTACAAACACCGGGGAGCTGTTTTTT. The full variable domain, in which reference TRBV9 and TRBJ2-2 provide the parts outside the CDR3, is DSGVTQTPKHLITATGQRVTLRCSPRSGDLSVYWYQQSLDQGLQFLIQYYNGEERAKGNILERFSAQQFPDLHSELNLSSLELGDSALYFCASSVGLTNTGELFFGEGSRLTVL.